The 9 T cell receptor beta chains below all came from one sample that was sequenced in a study of radiotherapy plus CTLA-4 blockade in lung cancer. Assay: immunoSEQ multiplex PCR; the TCRdb copy retains only in-frame clones and omits some. The data hold 90,000 to 95,000 clones, with 80% to 90% observed a single time. The specimen was peripheral blood, collected from a patient treated with radiotherapy plus ipilimumab. These receptors were collected from a human donor with non-small cell lung cancer who had stable disease on radiotherapy plus ipilimumab.

This clone has a handful of counts. The chain couples TRBV5-6 to TRBJ1-2, with no clear D. CDR1 SGHDT and CDR2 YYEEEE come from the germline V gene. The CDR3 is 12 amino acids. V gave up 1 base and J gave up 8 bases, with 9 bases separating them. The CDR3, as DNA: TGTGCCAGCAGCTTGCTGGGCATGGGCTACACCTTC. Protein product: CASSLLGMGYTF.

This clone was seen just once. The rearrangement uses TRBV30 and TRBJ1-4; TRBD1 agrees at 7 bases. Trimming removed 3 bases from V and 4 bases from J; junction bases left unmatched: 2. The germline V gene encodes CDR1 GTSNPN and CDR2 SVGIG (reference sequence). This CDR3 contains 13 residues. As DNA, the CDR3 is TGTGCCTGGAGGCGACAGGGTAATGAAAAACTGTTTTTT. This codes for CAWRRQGNEKLFF.

The chain couples TRBV30 to TRBJ2-7; 8 bases match TRBD1. CDR1 and CDR2 (germline): GTSNPN, SVGIG (reference sequence). This CDR3 contains 12 residues. The junction had 3 bases not matched to a gene; V was cut back by 8 bases and J by 0 bases. CDR3 in DNA: TGTGCCGGGGACAGGAGCTCCTACGAGCAGTACTTC. Residues: CAGDRSSYEQYF.

The V gene is TRBV28, the J gene TRBJ1-4; D call uncertain. V shed 4 bases and J shed 8 bases, with 8 bases lying between them. The CDR3 loop spans 12 amino acids. Germline lookup yields CDR1 MDHEN and CDR2 SYDVKM. The CDR3 coding sequence is TGTGCCAGCAGTTCGGTAGGGGAAAAACTGTTTTTT. Its translation is CASSSVGEKLFF.

The chain carries TRBV7-2 and TRBJ2-1; 11 bases are a match to TRBD2. The CDR3 totals 16 residues. Trimming cost V 0 bases and J 8 bases; bases outside gene matches: 6. Per germline, CDR1 SGHTA and CDR2 FQGNSA. The CDR3 DNA is TGTGCCAGCAGCTTAGCGAGTAGCGGGGGGGCCTATGAGCAGTTCTTC. Translated, it gives CASSLASSGGAYEQFF.

In this sample, this clone turned up once. Written as DNA, the CDR3 is TGCAGTGCTAGAGACGAGCGTGGAGCTTTCTTT. As protein: CSARDERGAFF. The V gene is TRBV20-1, the J gene TRBJ1-1, with D hard to call. The CDR3 extends over 11 amino acids. The ends were cut back, 0 bases at V and 10 bases at J, with 9 bases in the middle. Looked up from germline, CDR1 is DFQATT and CDR2 is SNEGSKA (reference sequence).

The V call is TRBV6-6, the J call TRBJ2-3, with 7 bases that match TRBD2. Germline assignment: CDR1 MNHNY and CDR2 SVGAGI (reference sequence). V lost 8 bases, J lost 2 bases, and 10 bases stayed unmatched. The CDR3 spans 15 residues. Written as DNA, the CDR3 is TGTGCCAGCCGTCCGGGGGGTGTTGACACAGATACGCAGTATTTT. Translation: CASRPGGVDTDTQYF.

V is TRBV7-2 and J is TRBJ2-5; no definite D call. V was pared by 2 bases and J by 0 bases, with 1 base between. The CDR3 covers 12 residues. Germline V gene lookup returns CDR1 SGHTA and CDR2 FQGNSA. The CDR3 sequence: CASSLYQETQYF. Here the CDR3 DNA reads TGTGCCAGCAGCTTATACCAAGAGACCCAGTACTTC.

DNA of the CDR3: TGTGCCAGCAGTGAAGGCGGGGGCAGGGGCACAGATACGCAGTATTTT. It translates to CASSEGGGRGTDTQYF. V and J are TRBV2 and TRBJ2-3; a weak D match, TRBD2 (7 bases). Germline V gives CDR1 SNHLY, CDR2 FYNNEI. This CDR3 is 16 amino acids long. V was trimmed by 1 base and J by 1 base, leaving 12 bases between them.